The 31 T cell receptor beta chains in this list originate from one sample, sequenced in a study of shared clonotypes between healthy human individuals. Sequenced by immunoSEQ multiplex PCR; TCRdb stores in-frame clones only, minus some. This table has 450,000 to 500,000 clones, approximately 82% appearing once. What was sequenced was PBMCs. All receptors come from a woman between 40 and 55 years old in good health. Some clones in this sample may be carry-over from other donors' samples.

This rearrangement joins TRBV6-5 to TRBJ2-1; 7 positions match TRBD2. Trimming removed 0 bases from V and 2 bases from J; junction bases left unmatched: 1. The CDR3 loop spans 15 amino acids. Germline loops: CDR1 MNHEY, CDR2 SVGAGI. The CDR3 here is CASSYSAGTYNEQFF. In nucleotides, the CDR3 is TGTGCCAGCAGTTACTCAGCGGGAACCTACAATGAGCAGTTCTTC.

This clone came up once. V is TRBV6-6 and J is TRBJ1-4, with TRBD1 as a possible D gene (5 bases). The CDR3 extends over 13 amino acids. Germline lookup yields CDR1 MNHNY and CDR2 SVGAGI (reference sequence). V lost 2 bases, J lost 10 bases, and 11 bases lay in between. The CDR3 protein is CASSYGQGAKLFF. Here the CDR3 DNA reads TGTGCCAGCAGTTACGGCCAAGGGGCAAAACTGTTTTTT.

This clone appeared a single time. This CDR3 is CASSLHVNTEAFF. The CDR3 DNA follows: TGTGCCAGCAGCTTGCACGTGAACACTGAAGCTTTCTTT. This chain uses TRBV5-8 with TRBJ1-1, with no clear D. Trimming left V 1 base short and J 0 bases short, with 4 bases between. CDR1 is SGHTS, CDR2 YDEGEE, per germline. This CDR3 region has 13 residues.

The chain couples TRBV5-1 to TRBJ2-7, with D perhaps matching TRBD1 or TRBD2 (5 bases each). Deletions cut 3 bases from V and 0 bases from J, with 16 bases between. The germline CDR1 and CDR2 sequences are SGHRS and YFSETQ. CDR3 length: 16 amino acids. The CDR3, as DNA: TGCGCCAGCAGCTCTTTTCTGGGGACGAGCTCCTACGAGCAGTACTTC. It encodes CASSSFLGTSSYEQYF. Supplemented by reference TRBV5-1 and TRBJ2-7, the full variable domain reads KAGVTQTPRYLIKTRGQQVTLSCSPISGHRSVSWYQQTPGQGLQFLFEYFSETQRNKGNFPGRFSGRQFSNSRSEMNVSTLELGDSALYLCASSSFLGTSSYEQYFGPGTRLTVT.

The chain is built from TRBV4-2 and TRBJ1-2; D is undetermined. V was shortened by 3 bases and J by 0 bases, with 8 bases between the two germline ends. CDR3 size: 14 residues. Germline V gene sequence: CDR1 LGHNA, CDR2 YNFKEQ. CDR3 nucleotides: TGTGCCAGCAGCCAGTCCGTAGCTAACTATGGCTACACCTTC. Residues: CASSQSVANYGYTF.

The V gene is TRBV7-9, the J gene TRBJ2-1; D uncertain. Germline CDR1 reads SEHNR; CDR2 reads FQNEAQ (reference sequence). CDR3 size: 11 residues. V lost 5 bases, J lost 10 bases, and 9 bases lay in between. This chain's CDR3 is CASSPLDEQFF. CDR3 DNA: TGTGCCAGCAGCCCACTGGACGAGCAGTTCTTC.

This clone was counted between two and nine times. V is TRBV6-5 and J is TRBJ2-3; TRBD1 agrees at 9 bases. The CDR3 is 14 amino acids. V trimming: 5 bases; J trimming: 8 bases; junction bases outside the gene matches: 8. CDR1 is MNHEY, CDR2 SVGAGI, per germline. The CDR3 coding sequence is TGTGCCAGCAGTCGCGGACAGGGGATGGGTACGCAGTATTTT. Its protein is CASSRGQGMGTQYF.

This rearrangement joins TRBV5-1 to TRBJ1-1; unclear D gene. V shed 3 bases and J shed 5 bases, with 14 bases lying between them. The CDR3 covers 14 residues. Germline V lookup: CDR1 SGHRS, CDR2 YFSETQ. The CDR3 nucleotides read TGCGCCAGCAGCTCCGGGCCTTCGGGGACTGAAGCTTTCTTT. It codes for CASSSGPSGTEAFF.

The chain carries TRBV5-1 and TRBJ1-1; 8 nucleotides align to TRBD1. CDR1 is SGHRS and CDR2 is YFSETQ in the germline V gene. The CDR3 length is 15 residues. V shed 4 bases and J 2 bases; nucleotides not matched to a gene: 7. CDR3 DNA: TGCGCCAGCAGCGAGGGACAGGCCGATAACACTGAAGCTTTCTTT. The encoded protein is CASSEGQADNTEAFF. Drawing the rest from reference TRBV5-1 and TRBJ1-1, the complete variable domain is KAGVTQTPRYLIKTRGQQVTLSCSPISGHRSVSWYQQTPGQGLQFLFEYFSETQRNKGNFPGRFSGRQFSNSRSEMNVSTLELGDSALYLCASSEGQADNTEAFFGQGTRLTVV.

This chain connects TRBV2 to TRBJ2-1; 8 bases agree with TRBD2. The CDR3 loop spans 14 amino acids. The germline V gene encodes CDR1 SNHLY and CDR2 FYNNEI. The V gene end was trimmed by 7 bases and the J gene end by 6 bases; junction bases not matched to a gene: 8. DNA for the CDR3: TGTGCCAGCATTCCTAGCGGGTCGTCCAATGAGCAGTTCTTC. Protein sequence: CASIPSGSSNEQFF.

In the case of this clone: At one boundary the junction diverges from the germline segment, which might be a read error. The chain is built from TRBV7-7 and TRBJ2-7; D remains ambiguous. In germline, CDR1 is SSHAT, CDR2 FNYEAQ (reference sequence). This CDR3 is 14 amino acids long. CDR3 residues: CASSLVGGAYEQYF. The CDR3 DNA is TGTGCTAGCAGCTTAGTGGGCGGCGCCTACGAGCAGTACTTC.

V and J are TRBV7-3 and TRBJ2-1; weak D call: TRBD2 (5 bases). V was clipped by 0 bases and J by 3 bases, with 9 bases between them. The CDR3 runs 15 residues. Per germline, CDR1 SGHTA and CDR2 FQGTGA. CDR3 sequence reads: CASSLTSANYNEQFF. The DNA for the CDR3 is TGTGCCAGCAGCTTAACTAGCGCGAACTACAATGAGCAGTTCTTC. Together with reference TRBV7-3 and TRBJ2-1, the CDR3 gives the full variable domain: GAGVSQTPSNKVTEKGKYVELRCDPISGHTALYWYRQSLGQGPEFLIYFQGTGAADDSGLPNDRFFAVRPEGSVSTLKIQRTERGDSAVYLCASSLTSANYNEQFFGPGTRLTVL.

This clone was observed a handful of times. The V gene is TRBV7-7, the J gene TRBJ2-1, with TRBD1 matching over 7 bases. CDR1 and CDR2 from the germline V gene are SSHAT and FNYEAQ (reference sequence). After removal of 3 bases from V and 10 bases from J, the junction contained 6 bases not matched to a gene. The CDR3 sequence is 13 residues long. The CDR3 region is CASSLAVTGEQFF. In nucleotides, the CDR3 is TGTGCCAGCAGCTTGGCGGTGACAGGGGAGCAGTTCTTC.

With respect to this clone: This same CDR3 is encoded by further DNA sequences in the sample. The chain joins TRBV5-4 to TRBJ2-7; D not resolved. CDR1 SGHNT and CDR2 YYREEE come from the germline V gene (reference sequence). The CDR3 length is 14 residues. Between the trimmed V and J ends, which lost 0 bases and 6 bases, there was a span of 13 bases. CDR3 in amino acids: CASSLASDPPEQYF. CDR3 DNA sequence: TGTGCCAGCAGCTTGGCCTCAGACCCTCCCGAGCAGTACTTC.

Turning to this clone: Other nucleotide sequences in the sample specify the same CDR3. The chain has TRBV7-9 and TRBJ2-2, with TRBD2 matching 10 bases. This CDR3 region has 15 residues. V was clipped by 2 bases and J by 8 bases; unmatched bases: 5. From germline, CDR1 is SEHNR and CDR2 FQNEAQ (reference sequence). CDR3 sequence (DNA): TGTGCCAGCAGCTTAAGGCTAGCGGGAGCTGGGGAGCTGTTTTTT. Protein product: CASSLRLAGAGELFF. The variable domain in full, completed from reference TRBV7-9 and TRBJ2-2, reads DTGVSQNPRHKITKRGQNVTFRCDPISEHNRLYWYRQTLGQGPEFLTYFQNEAQLEKSRLLSDRFSAERPKGSFSTLEIQRTEQGDSAMYLCASSLRLAGAGELFFGEGSRLTVL.

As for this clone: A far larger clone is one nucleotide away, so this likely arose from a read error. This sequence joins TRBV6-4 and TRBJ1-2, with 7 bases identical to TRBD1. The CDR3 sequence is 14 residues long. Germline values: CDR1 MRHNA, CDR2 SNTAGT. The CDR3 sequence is CTSSRDRSNYGYTF. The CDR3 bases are TGTACCAGCAGTCGGGACAGAAGTAACTATGGCTACACCTTC.

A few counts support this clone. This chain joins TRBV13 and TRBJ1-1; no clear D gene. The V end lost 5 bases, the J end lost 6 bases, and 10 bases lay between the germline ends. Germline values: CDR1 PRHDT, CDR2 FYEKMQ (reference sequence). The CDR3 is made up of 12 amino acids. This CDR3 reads CASSLTNAEAFF. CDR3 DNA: TGTGCCAGCAGCCTCACAAACGCTGAAGCTTTCTTT.

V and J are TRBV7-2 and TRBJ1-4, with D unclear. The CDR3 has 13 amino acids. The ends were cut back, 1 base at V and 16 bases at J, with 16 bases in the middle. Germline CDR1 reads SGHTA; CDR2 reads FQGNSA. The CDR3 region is CASSLGGSGGRFF. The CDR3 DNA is TGTGCCAGCAGCTTAGGAGGGTCTGGCGGAAGGTTTTTT.

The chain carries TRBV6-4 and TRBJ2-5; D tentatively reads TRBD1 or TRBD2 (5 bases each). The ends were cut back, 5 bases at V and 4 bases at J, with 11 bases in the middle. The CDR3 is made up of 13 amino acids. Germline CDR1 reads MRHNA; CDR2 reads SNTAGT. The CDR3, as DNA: TGTGCCAGCAGTCGGGACGTTGGAGAGACCCAGTACTTC. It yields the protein CASSRDVGETQYF.

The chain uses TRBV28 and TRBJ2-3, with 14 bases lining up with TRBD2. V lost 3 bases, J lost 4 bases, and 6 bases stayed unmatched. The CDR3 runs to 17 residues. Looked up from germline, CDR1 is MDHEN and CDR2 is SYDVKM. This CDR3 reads CASSFKGLAGGPDTQYF. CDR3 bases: TGTGCCAGCAGTTTTAAAGGACTAGCGGGAGGACCAGATACGCAGTATTTT. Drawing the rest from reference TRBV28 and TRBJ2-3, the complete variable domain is DVKVTQSSRYLVKRTGEKVFLECVQDMDHENMFWYRQDPGLGLRLIYFSYDVKMKEKGDIPEGYSVSREKKERFSLILESASTNQTSMYLCASSFKGLAGGPDTQYFGPGTRLTVL.

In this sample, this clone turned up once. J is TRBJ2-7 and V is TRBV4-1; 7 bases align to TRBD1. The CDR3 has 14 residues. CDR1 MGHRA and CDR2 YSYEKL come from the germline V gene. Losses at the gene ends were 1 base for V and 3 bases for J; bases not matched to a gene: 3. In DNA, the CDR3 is TGCGCCAGCAGCCAAGCGGGACAGTACTACGAGCAGTACTTC. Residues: CASSQAGQYYEQYF.

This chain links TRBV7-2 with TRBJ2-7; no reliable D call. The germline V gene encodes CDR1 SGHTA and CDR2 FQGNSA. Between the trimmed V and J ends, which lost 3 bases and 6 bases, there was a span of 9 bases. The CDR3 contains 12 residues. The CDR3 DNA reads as TGTGCCAGCAGCTTTGTTTCCCTCGAGCAGTACTTC. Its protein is CASSFVSLEQYF.

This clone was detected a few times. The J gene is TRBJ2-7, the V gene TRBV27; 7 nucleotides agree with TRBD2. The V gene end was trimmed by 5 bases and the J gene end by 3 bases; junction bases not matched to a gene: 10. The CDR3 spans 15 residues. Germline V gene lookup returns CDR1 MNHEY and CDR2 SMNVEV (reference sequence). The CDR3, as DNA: TGTGCCAGCAGTCCGTCCGGGACTAAGAGCTACGAGCAGTACTTC. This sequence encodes CASSPSGTKSYEQYF.

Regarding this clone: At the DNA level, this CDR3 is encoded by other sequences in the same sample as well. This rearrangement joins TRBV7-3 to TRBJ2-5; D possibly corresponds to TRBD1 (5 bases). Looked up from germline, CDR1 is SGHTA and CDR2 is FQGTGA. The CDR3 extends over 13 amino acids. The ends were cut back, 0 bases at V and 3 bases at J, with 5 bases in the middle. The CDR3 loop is CASSLTREETQYF. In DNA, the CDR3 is TGTGCCAGCAGCTTAACCAGGGAAGAGACCCAGTACTTC.

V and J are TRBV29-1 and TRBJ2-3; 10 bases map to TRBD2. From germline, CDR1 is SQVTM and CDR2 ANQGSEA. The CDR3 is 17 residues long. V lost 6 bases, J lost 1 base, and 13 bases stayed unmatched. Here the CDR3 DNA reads TGCAGCGTAGCCTCCACTAGCGGGGACTTAGGCACAGATACGCAGTATTTT. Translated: CSVASTSGDLGTDTQYF.

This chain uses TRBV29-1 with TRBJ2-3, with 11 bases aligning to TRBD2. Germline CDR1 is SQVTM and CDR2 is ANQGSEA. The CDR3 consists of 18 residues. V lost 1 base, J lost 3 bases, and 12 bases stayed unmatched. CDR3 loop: CSVEGSLAGGRGTDTQYF. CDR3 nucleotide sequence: TGCAGCGTTGAAGGGTCGTTAGCGGGAGGGCGTGGGACAGATACGCAGTATTTT.

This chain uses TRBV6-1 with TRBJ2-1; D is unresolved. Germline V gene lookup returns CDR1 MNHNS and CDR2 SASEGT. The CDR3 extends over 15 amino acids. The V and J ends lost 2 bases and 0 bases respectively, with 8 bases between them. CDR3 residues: CASSETVSSYNEQFF. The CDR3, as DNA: TGTGCCAGCAGTGAAACGGTAAGCTCCTACAATGAGCAGTTCTTC.

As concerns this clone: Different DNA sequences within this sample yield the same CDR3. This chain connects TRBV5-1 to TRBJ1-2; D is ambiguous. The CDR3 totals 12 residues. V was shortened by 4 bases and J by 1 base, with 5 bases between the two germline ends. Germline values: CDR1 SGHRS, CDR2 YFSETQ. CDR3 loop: CASSRDNYGYTF. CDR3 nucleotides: TGCGCCAGCAGCCGAGATAACTATGGCTACACCTTC.

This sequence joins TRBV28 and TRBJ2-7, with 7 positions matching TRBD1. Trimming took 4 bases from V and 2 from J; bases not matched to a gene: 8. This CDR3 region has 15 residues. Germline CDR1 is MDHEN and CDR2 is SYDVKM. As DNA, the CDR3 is TGTGCCAGCAGTTCCCCTTCGGGACAGACCTACGAGCAGTACTTC. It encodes CASSSPSGQTYEQYF.

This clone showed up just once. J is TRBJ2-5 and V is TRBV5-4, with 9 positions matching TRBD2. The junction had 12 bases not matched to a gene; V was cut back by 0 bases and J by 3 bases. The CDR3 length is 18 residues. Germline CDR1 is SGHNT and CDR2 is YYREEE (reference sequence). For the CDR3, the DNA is TGTGCCAGCAGCTTGGCCGGCTTCTCGGCTAGCGGGAAAGAGACCCAGTACTTC. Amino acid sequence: CASSLAGFSASGKETQYF.

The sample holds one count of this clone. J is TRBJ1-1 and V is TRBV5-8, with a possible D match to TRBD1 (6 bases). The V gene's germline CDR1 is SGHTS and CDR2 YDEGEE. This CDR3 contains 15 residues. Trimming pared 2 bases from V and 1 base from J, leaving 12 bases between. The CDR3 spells CASSLFADRNTEAFF. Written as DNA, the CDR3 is TGTGCCAGCAGCTTATTCGCGGACAGGAACACTGAAGCTTTCTTT.